This TCR beta chain was profiled in a study of blood T cells in healthy people across ages. Healthy Caucasian individuals from Russia aged about 6 to 90 served as donors. The V end was cut by 0 bases, the J end by 2 bases, with 9 bases between. The germline V gene encodes CDR1 MNHEY and CDR2 SVGEGT. The CDR3 sequence is 15 residues long. Then a second PCR, running roughly 7 to 11 cycles, was carried out with a sample-barcoded 5' primer and a J-beta primer mix. MiXCR, applied by TCRdb to the 5' RACE reads, yields one record per CDR3 protein. The sample lists about 1.4 million distinct CDR3 sequences; around 59% were seen once. Overall study findings and caveats: The recorded TCR beta diversity per million T cells decreased in a roughly linear manner with age.

The sample holds a few counts of this clonotype. The antigen remains undetermined. The chain couples TRBV6-2 or TRBV6-3 to TRBJ2-3, with D uncertain. This receptor was taken from a young man in good health. The sample consisted of blood. CDR3 protein: CASSYSFPITDTQYF. In nucleotides, the CDR3 is TGTGCCAGCAGTTACTCTTTTCCCATCACAGATACGCAGTATTTT.